This T cell receptor (beta chain) was profiled in a study of T cell responses to AZD1222 COVID-19 vaccine. Repertoires were generated with immunoSEQ multiplex PCR, while TCRdb's copy carries only in-frame clones and drops some. The sample includes 45,000 to 50,000 clones, about 89% of them seen just once. The analysis combined second doses at about 4 or about 12 weeks. Study results and caveats: Increased Spike-specific TCR breadth and depth were observed after two AZD1222 doses.

Remarks on this clone: What it recognizes is unknown.

Trimming took off 5 bases at V and 6 bases at J, with 14 bases between the two ends. In germline, CDR1 is KGHSH, CDR2 LQKENI. This CDR3 has 13 amino acids. The sequence was collected from an adult who received the AZD1222 COVID-19 vaccine. Sequences were derived from peripheral blood, sampled 28 days after the second AZD1222 dose. The chain joins TRBV18 to TRBJ2-7; D gene unclear. CDR3 protein: CASSDPFASEQYF. The CDR3 coding sequence is TGTGCCAGCTCAGACCCTTTCGCCAGCGAGCAGTACTTC. The whole variable domain, remainder taken from reference TRBV18 and TRBJ2-7, is NAGVMQNPRHLVRRRGQEARLRCSPMKGHSHVYWYRQLPEEGLKFMVYLQKENIIDESGMPKERFSAEFPKEGPSILRIQQVVRGDSAAYFCASSDPFASEQYFGPGTRLTVT.